The 19 T cell receptor beta chains listed next were all sequenced from one sample in a study of blood T cell repertoires in COVID-19. Sequenced by immunoSEQ multiplex PCR; TCRdb stores in-frame clones only, minus some. The profile covers approximately 100,000 clones, with roughly 69% appearing a single time and about 5.9% taken by the ten largest. The specimen sequenced was peripheral blood. These receptors came from an elderly man with acute or convalescent COVID-19.

This clone showed up just a few times. The chain recombines TRBV27 with TRBJ2-6; TRBD1 aligns across 9 bases. The V and J ends lost 5 bases and 2 bases, in that order; junction bases with no gene match: 4. Germline lookup yields CDR1 MNHEY and CDR2 SMNVEV (reference sequence). The CDR3 loop spans 16 amino acids. The CDR3 coding sequence is TGTGCCAGCAGTCTCACAGGGGGCGCTGGGGCCAACGTCCTGACTTTC. As protein: CASSLTGGAGANVLTF.

This clone occurred a few times. The chain uses TRBV30 and TRBJ2-7; maybe TRBD1 (5 bases). CDR3 size: 16 residues. Between the trimmed V and J ends, which lost 1 base and 3 bases, there was a span of 19 bases. In germline, CDR1 is GTSNPN, CDR2 SVGIG (reference sequence). The chain's CDR3 is CAWSARVGSTVYEQYF. The CDR3 nucleotides are TGTGCCTGGAGTGCCAGGGTGGGGTCGACCGTCTACGAGCAGTACTTC.

V gene TRBV18 combines with J gene TRBJ1-1; 7 nucleotides match TRBD1. Germline CDR1 and CDR2: KGHSH and LQKENI. After removal of 6 bases from V and 5 bases from J, the junction contained 12 bases not matched to a gene. The CDR3 covers 15 residues. CDR3 in amino acids: CASSPPEGASTEAFF. The CDR3 bases are TGTGCCAGCTCGCCCCCTGAGGGGGCGAGTACTGAAGCTTTCTTT.

CDR3 amino acids: CATTKGAVIEWANTEAFF. In DNA, the CDR3 is TGTGCCACCACCAAGGGGGCAGTAATTGAATGGGCGAACACTGAAGCTTTCTTT. This chain links TRBV15 with TRBJ1-1; 7 bases are a match to TRBD1. The CDR3 extends over 18 amino acids. The germline V gene encodes CDR1 LNHNV and CDR2 YYDKDF (reference sequence). J gave up 1 base and V 7 bases, and 18 bases lay outside the gene matches.

The J gene is TRBJ2-2, the V gene TRBV24-1; D perhaps matches TRBD1 (6 bases). With 3 bases removed from V and 3 bases from J, the gap between germline ends came to 10 bases. The germline gives CDR1 KGHDR, CDR2 SFDVKD. The CDR3 totals 15 residues. CDR3: CATSDSRGYTGELFF. The CDR3 DNA reads as TGTGCCACCAGTGATAGCAGGGGTTACACCGGGGAGCTGTTTTTT.

The chain couples TRBV15 to TRBJ1-1; 8 nucleotides match TRBD1. The CDR3 extends over 15 amino acids. V was clipped by 3 bases and J by 4 bases; unmatched bases: 7. The germline V gene encodes CDR1 LNHNV and CDR2 YYDKDF (reference sequence). CDR3 loop: CATSSWTGTPTEAFF. The CDR3 nucleotides read TGTGCCACCAGCAGCTGGACAGGGACTCCCACTGAAGCTTTCTTT.

This chain uses TRBV28 with TRBJ2-5, with 7 bases fitting TRBD2. The CDR3 has 17 residues. J lost 0 bases, V lost 6 bases, and 13 bases had no gene match. The germline gives CDR1 MDHEN, CDR2 SYDVKM. CDR3 sequence (DNA): TGTGCCAGCAGCGACGTCCGGGACTATAGGGACCAAGAGACCCAGTACTTC. It encodes CASSDVRDYRDQETQYF.

The chain employs TRBV7-9 and TRBJ2-4; 11 nucleotides agree with TRBD1. V was pared by 5 bases and J by 0 bases, with 9 bases of the junction left unmatched. This CDR3 spans 18 amino acids. Germline V CDR1 and CDR2: SEHNR, FQNEAQ (reference sequence). The DNA of the CDR3 is TGTGCCAGCAGCGGCGGGACAGGGGGTTACCTAGCCAAAAACATTCAGTACTTC. Translation: CASSGGTGGYLAKNIQYF.

The chain recombines TRBV5-4 with TRBJ2-1; 10 bases are shared with TRBD2. The V gene's germline CDR1 is SGHNT and CDR2 YYREEE (reference sequence). Trimming took 5 bases from V and 0 from J; bases not matched to a gene: 5. The CDR3 consists of 16 residues. CDR3 DNA sequence: TGTGCCAGCAGACTACTAGCGGGGAGCTCCTACAATGAGCAGTTCTTC. This encodes CASRLLAGSSYNEQFF.

The CDR3 is CASSPRAENTEAFF. The CDR3 bases are TGTGCCAGCTCACCACGGGCAGAGAACACTGAAGCTTTCTTT. V gene TRBV18 combines with J gene TRBJ1-1; D call uncertain. V lost 1 base and J lost 1, with 7 bases in between. Germline V gene sequence: CDR1 KGHSH, CDR2 LQKENI. This CDR3 region has 14 residues.

This sequence joins TRBV5-1 and TRBJ2-3; D perhaps matches TRBD2 (6 bases). The V and J ends lost 2 bases and 5 bases respectively, with 18 bases between them. CDR3 length equals 16 residues. Germline lookup yields CDR1 SGHRS and CDR2 YFSETQ. CDR3 DNA: TGCGCCAGCAGCTTCGGGGGAAGCTTGCCGGGAGATACGCAGTATTTT. Translation gives CASSFGGSLPGDTQYF. The full variable domain, rest sourced from reference TRBV5-1 and TRBJ2-3, is KAGVTQTPRYLIKTRGQQVTLSCSPISGHRSVSWYQQTPGQGLQFLFEYFSETQRNKGNFPGRFSGRQFSNSRSEMNVSTLELGDSALYLCASSFGGSLPGDTQYFGPGTRLTVL.

This clone was seen only once. The chain employs TRBV21-1 and TRBJ1-5; no DNA check was done on the table's D call, TRBD1. TRBV21-1 is given as a pseudogene. This CDR3 region has 16 residues. Written as DNA, the CDR3 is TGTGCCAGCAGCAAATGGAGCGGGACAGGCCATCAGCCCCAGCATTTT. This encodes CASSKWSGTGHQPQHF.

This clone has only a few counts. The chain employs TRBV29-1 and TRBJ2-3, with TRBD2 matching over 12 bases. After removal of 3 bases from V and 5 bases from J, the junction contained 3 bases not matched to a gene. The CDR3 has 14 residues. Per the germline V gene, CDR1 is SQVTM and CDR2 is ANQGSEA. The CDR3 spells CSVETSGSRDTQYF. In nucleotides, the CDR3 is TGCAGCGTTGAGACTAGCGGGAGTAGAGATACGCAGTATTTT.

This rearrangement joins TRBV2 to TRBJ2-6, with 9 bases matching TRBD1. The CDR3 has 16 amino acids. V lost 5 bases and J lost 1; bases outside the gene matches: 3. Per the germline V gene, CDR1 is SNHLY and CDR2 is FYNNEI. The CDR3 bases are TGTGCCAGCAGTCCCGGGACAGGGTCTGGGGCCAACGTCCTGACTTTC. It translates to CASSPGTGSGANVLTF.

This rearrangement joins TRBV18 to TRBJ1-2; D uncertain. CDR1 KGHSH and CDR2 LQKENI come from the germline V gene. The CDR3 is 16 residues long. With 0 bases removed from V and 0 bases from J, the gap between germline ends came to 11 bases. The CDR3 nucleotides read TGTGCCAGCTCACCACCCTCCACCACAGCTAACTATGGCTACACCTTC. Translation gives CASSPPSTTANYGYTF.

The chain employs TRBV3-1 (or the pseudogene TRBV3-2) and TRBJ1-2; 9 bases agree with TRBD1. This CDR3 region has 17 residues. Looked up from germline, CDR1 is LGHDT and CDR2 is YNNKEL (reference sequence). Unmatched junction bases numbered 10, after V lost 2 bases and J lost 3 bases. CDR3 residues: CASSQFRTGVPYYGYTF. Here the CDR3 DNA reads TGTGCCAGCAGCCAATTCCGGACAGGGGTCCCCTACTATGGCTACACCTTC.

In its sample, this clone was seen many times. The chain is built from TRBV14 and TRBJ2-7, with D uncertain. The germline CDR1 and CDR2 sequences are SGHDN and FVKESK. V lost 0 bases and J 3 bases, leaving 9 bases between the germline ends. The CDR3 loop spans 14 amino acids. CDR3 in DNA: TGTGCCAGCAGCCAAGAACAGATGCTCTACGAGCAGTACTTC. Amino acids: CASSQEQMLYEQYF. Full variable domain (remainder filled in from reference TRBV14 and TRBJ2-7): EAGVTQFPSHSVIEKGQTVTLRCDPISGHDNLYWYRRVMGKEIKFLLHFVKESKQDESGMPNNRFLAERTGGTYSTLKVQPAELEDSGVYFCASSQEQMLYEQYFGPGTRLTVT.

CDR3 loop: CASSPRGGRLEAFF. CDR3 in DNA: TGTGCCAGCAGCCCTCGGGGCGGGAGGCTTGAAGCTTTCTTT. The chain links TRBV14 to TRBJ1-1; possibly TRBD1 for D (5 bases). V was trimmed by 4 bases and J by 7 bases, leaving 16 bases between them. Germline V gene sequence: CDR1 SGHDN, CDR2 FVKESK. The length of the CDR3 is 14 residues.

This clone was found a few times. V is TRBV4-1 and J is TRBJ1-2; D possibly corresponds to TRBD1 (5 bases). The CDR3 consists of 13 residues. Germline lookup yields CDR1 MGHRA and CDR2 YSYEKL. V was shortened by 3 bases and J by 3 bases, with 8 bases between the two germline ends. In DNA form, the CDR3 reads TGCGCCAGCAGCCAGACGACAGACTATGGCTACACCTTC. It specifies CASSQTTDYGYTF.